The 6 T cell receptor beta chains below come from one sample, sequenced in a study of blood T cell repertoires in COVID-19. Measured with immunoSEQ multiplex PCR; TCRdb has only the in-frame clones, and not every one. The data contain some 280,000 clones, about 82% of them singletons. The sequencing sample was made of peripheral blood. Receptors originate from a woman aged 45-65 years with active or convalescent COVID-19.

This clone has just one count. The rearrangement joins TRBV9 to TRBJ2-2, with 7 bases identical to TRBD1. J lost 4 bases, V lost 3 bases, and 12 bases had no gene match. The CDR3 length is 17 residues. Germline V CDR1 and CDR2: SGDLS, YYNGEE. CDR3 DNA sequence: TGTGCCAGCAGCGAGGGTCACAGGGGCCGGCTCACCGGGGAGCTGTTTTTT. Protein product: CASSEGHRGRLTGELFF. Full variable domain (remainder filled in from reference TRBV9 and TRBJ2-2): DSGVTQTPKHLITATGQRVTLRCSPRSGDLSVYWYQQSLDQGLQFLIQYYNGEERAKGNILERFSAQQFPDLHSELNLSSLELGDSALYFCASSEGHRGRLTGELFFGEGSRLTVL.

V is TRBV19 and J is TRBJ2-1, with 8 bases lining up with TRBD2. The CDR3 runs to 14 residues. Germline loops: CDR1 LNHDA, CDR2 SQIVND (reference sequence). V was pared by 8 bases and J by 5 bases, with 8 bases of the junction left unmatched. CDR3 DNA sequence: TGTGCCAGTGGCCGGGGGGGGCCCCACAATGAGCAGTTCTTC. Its protein is CASGRGGPHNEQFF.

The chain links TRBV4-1 to TRBJ1-2; D might be TRBD1 (6 bases). Trimming pared 1 base from V and 2 bases from J, leaving 11 bases between. The germline gives CDR1 MGHRA, CDR2 YSYEKL. The CDR3 extends over 15 amino acids. In DNA, the CDR3 is TGCGCCAGCAGCCAAGGTGGGCAGGGGAACTATGGCTACACCTTC. Protein: CASSQGGQGNYGYTF.

This rearrangement joins TRBV2 to TRBJ1-6; 7 bases match TRBD1. CDR3 length equals 14 residues. Germline V gene data show CDR1 as SNHLY and CDR2 as FYNNEI. Trimming at V came to 6 bases and at J to 8 bases, leaving 7 bases not matched to a gene. CDR3 nucleotide sequence: TGTGCCAGCAGAAAGACAGGGTTGGATTCACCCCTCCACTTT. Translating gives CASRKTGLDSPLHF.

The chain has TRBV27 and TRBJ2-1; D perhaps matches TRBD2 (6 bases). This CDR3 is built from 14 residues. Germline values: CDR1 MNHEY, CDR2 SMNVEV (reference sequence). Trimming left V 3 bases short and J 4 bases short, with 10 bases between. The CDR3 DNA reads as TGTGCCAGCAGTTTTAGGGGAGGATACAATGAGCAGTTCTTC. Translating it yields CASSFRGGYNEQFF.

This chain connects TRBV10-3 to TRBJ2-3; 10 bases agree with TRBD1. The CDR3 has 14 residues. In germline, CDR1 is ENHRY, CDR2 SYGVKD. After removal of 10 bases from V and 5 bases from J, the junction contained 9 bases not matched to a gene. CDR3 protein: CATDRQGARDTQYF. The CDR3 region has the DNA TGTGCCACCGACCGACAGGGGGCCAGAGATACGCAGTATTTT.